The present T cell receptor beta chain was sequenced within a study of a mutant IDH1 vaccine in newly diagnosed glioma. Study-wide background: Weeks 1, 3, 5, 7, 11, 15, 19 and 23 were when patients received their eight vaccinations. The start of vaccination came 4-6 weeks after radiotherapy alone, or with temozolomide cycles. Males made up approximately 60% and females roughly 40% of treated patients, whose mean age was roughly 40 years.

Regarding this clone: No antigen is known for it.

Time point: week 23, last vaccination. Topical imiquimod was applied with each vaccine dose, which held 300 ug of mutant IDH1 20-mer peptide. V was clipped by 3 bases and J by 4 bases; unmatched bases: 11. Looked up from germline, CDR1 is SGHTS and CDR2 is YDEGEE. The length of the CDR3 is 18 residues. Generated by immunoSEQ multiplex PCR, the TCRdb table keeps only in-frame clones and is missing some. The table shows tens of thousands of clones, with less than 95% occurring only once. The gene calls are TRBV5-8 and TRBJ2-5; TRBD2 agrees at 14 bases. This specimen consisted of PBMCs, obtained from a glioma patient whose treatment included an IDH1 peptide vaccine. The source of this sequence is a man aged 50 to 59 with glioma. The CDR3 bases are TGTGCCAGCAGCTACATAGGGACTAGCGGGGGATTCGGAGAGACCCAGTACTTC. It yields the protein CASSYIGTSGGFGETQYF.